This TCR beta chain appears in the sequencing data of a study of cytotoxic CD8 clonotypes in ibrutinib-treated CLL. Study-level results: Public clonotypes showed up rarely, and on treatment they shrank or held steady.

On this clone itself: Its matching antigen is unknown.

With sequencing, the targeted depth ranged from 1 in 200,000 to 1 in 1 million T cells. Sequenced by immunoSEQ multiplex PCR; TCRdb stores in-frame clones only, minus some. The table records 150,000 or so clones, around 80% of them present only once. Germline CDR1 reads SGHRS; CDR2 reads YFSETQ. Trimming cost V 4 bases and J 5 bases, with 15 bases left between them. This CDR3 spans 14 amino acids. This TCR came from a human donor with chronic lymphocytic leukemia. V usage is TRBV5-1 and J usage is TRBJ2-5; either TRBD1 or TRBD2 may fit D (7 bases each). The source material was PBMCs, sampled after 36 months of ibrutinib treatment. The chain's CDR3 is CASSTSRGGETQYF. CDR3 sequence (DNA): TGCGCCAGCAGCACCTCCAGGGGGGGGGAGACCCAGTACTTC.